The rows below give T cell receptor beta chains drawn from one sample of a study of shared clonotypes between healthy human individuals. Libraries were prepared by immunoSEQ multiplex PCR; TCRdb keeps only in-frame clonotypes and omits some of them. Here the sample spans approximately 1.9 million clones, just under 95% being singletons. Input material: naive CD8+ T cells from PBMCs. These receptors all come from a man aged 18 to 29 in good health. Some clones in this sample may be carry-over from other donors' samples. The CDR3 runs from the conserved cysteine through the conserved F or W. A D gene is named only where the DNA matches it firmly. Not all rows give a size; the values are once, few, many and, for expanded clones, a class.

d_call: .; v_call: TRBV27; cdr3_length: 15; j_call: TRBJ1-2; clone_size: .; cdr3_aa: CASSPDWEGNYGYTF; cdr3_nt: TGTGCCAGCAGTCCAGACTGGGAGGGCAACTATGGCTACACCTTC
d_call: .; v_call: TRBV7-6; cdr3_length: 14; j_call: TRBJ1-2; clone_size: .; cdr3_aa: CASSPGTALYGYTF; cdr3_nt: TGTGCCAGCAGCCCCGGGACGGCTCTCTATGGCTACACCTTC
d_call: TRBD2; v_call: TRBV10-3; cdr3_length: 17; j_call: TRBJ2-5; clone_size: .; cdr3_aa: CAISESKSGRSGETQYF; cdr3_nt: TGTGCCATCAGTGAGTCAAAAAGCGGGAGAAGCGGAGAGACCCAGTACTTC
d_call: .; v_call: TRBV7-9; cdr3_length: 15; j_call: TRBJ1-1; clone_size: .; cdr3_aa: CASSGPLDQNTEAFF; cdr3_nt: TGTGCCAGCAGCGGACCCTTAGACCAGAACACTGAAGCTTTCTTT
d_call: TRBD2; v_call: TRBV10-1; cdr3_length: 16; j_call: TRBJ2-7; clone_size: .; cdr3_aa: CASSSGLAGNSYEQYF; cdr3_nt: TGCGCCAGCAGCTCCGGACTAGCGGGGAACTCCTACGAGCAGTACTTC
d_call: .; v_call: TRBV27; cdr3_length: 16; j_call: TRBJ1-1; clone_size: .; cdr3_aa: CASSPRAWGDNTEAFF; cdr3_nt: TGTGCCAGCAGTCCCCGGGCGTGGGGGGACAACACTGAAGCTTTCTTT
d_call: .; v_call: TRBV28; cdr3_length: 13; j_call: TRBJ1-1; clone_size: .; cdr3_aa: CASSYRVNTEAFF; cdr3_nt: TGTGCCAGCAGTTACAGGGTTAACACTGAAGCTTTCTTT
d_call: .; v_call: TRBV6-6; cdr3_length: 13; j_call: TRBJ1-5; clone_size: .; cdr3_aa: CASSTYSNQPQHF; cdr3_nt: TGTGCCAGCAGCACTTATAGCAATCAGCCCCAGCATTTT
d_call: .; v_call: TRBV10-3; cdr3_length: 15; j_call: TRBJ2-1; clone_size: .; cdr3_aa: CAISGRGDSYNEQFF; cdr3_nt: TGTGCCATCAGTGGTAGGGGGGACTCCTACAATGAGCAGTTCTTC
d_call: TRBD2; v_call: TRBV2; cdr3_length: 15; j_call: TRBJ2-7; clone_size: .; cdr3_aa: CASSGGAGVGNEQYF; cdr3_nt: TGTGCCAGCAGTGGAGGAGCGGGAGTAGGGAACGAGCAGTACTTC
d_call: .; v_call: TRBV27; cdr3_length: 13; j_call: TRBJ2-7; clone_size: .; cdr3_aa: CATAPGSTYEQYF; cdr3_nt: TGTGCCACGGCCCCGGGATCAACCTACGAGCAGTACTTC
d_call: TRBD2; v_call: TRBV15; cdr3_length: 17; j_call: TRBJ2-3; clone_size: .; cdr3_aa: CATSRDYREGYADTQYF; cdr3_nt: TGTGCCACCAGCAGAGATTATCGGGAGGGCTACGCAGATACGCAGTATTTT
d_call: .; v_call: TRBV5-5; cdr3_length: 13; j_call: TRBJ2-1; clone_size: .; cdr3_aa: CASSSRNTNEQFF; cdr3_nt: TGTGCCAGCAGCTCGCGGAATACTAATGAGCAGTTCTTC
d_call: .; v_call: TRBV27; cdr3_length: 14; j_call: TRBJ1-1; clone_size: .; cdr3_aa: CASSLTGGGAEAFF; cdr3_nt: TGTGCCAGCAGTTTAACCGGGGGGGGCGCTGAAGCTTTCTTT
d_call: .; v_call: TRBV7-9; cdr3_length: 13; j_call: TRBJ2-1; clone_size: once; cdr3_aa: CASSPHRDNEQFF; cdr3_nt: TGTGCCAGCAGCCCGCATAGGGACAATGAGCAGTTCTTC
d_call: TRBD2; v_call: TRBV7-9; cdr3_length: 13; j_call: TRBJ2-2; clone_size: few; cdr3_aa: CASSQLANGELFF; cdr3_nt: TGTGCCAGCAGTCAACTAGCGAACGGGGAGCTGTTTTTT
d_call: .; v_call: TRBV4-3; cdr3_length: 14; j_call: TRBJ1-2; clone_size: .; cdr3_aa: CASSQDVQGYGYTF; cdr3_nt: TGCGCCAGCAGCCAAGATGTACAGGGCTATGGCTACACCTTC
d_call: TRBD1; v_call: TRBV6-1; cdr3_length: 15; j_call: TRBJ2-7; clone_size: .; cdr3_aa: CASRERDSKRIEQYF; cdr3_nt: TGTGCCAGCAGGGAACGGGACAGTAAACGGATTGAGCAGTACTTC
d_call: TRBD2; v_call: TRBV5-4; cdr3_length: 16; j_call: TRBJ2-1; clone_size: .; cdr3_aa: CASSSSGTSGIYEQFF; cdr3_nt: TGTGCCAGCAGCTCGTCCGGGACTAGCGGGATATATGAGCAGTTCTTC
d_call: .; v_call: TRBV6-5; cdr3_length: 14; j_call: TRBJ1-1; clone_size: .; cdr3_aa: CASSTDRRNTEAFF; cdr3_nt: TGTGCCAGCAGTACCGACAGGAGGAACACTGAAGCTTTCTTT
d_call: TRBD2; v_call: TRBV30; cdr3_length: 14; j_call: TRBJ2-7; clone_size: .; cdr3_aa: CAWRISGPAWEQYF; cdr3_nt: TGTGCCTGGAGGATTAGCGGGCCCGCCTGGGAGCAGTACTTC
d_call: TRBD1; v_call: TRBV11-3; cdr3_length: 18; j_call: TRBJ1-3; clone_size: .; cdr3_aa: CASSSLSREGASGNTIYF; cdr3_nt: TGTGCCAGCAGCTCCCTTTCTCGCGAGGGGGCGTCGGGAAACACCATATATTTT
d_call: TRBD1; v_call: TRBV29-1; cdr3_length: 14; j_call: TRBJ1-2; clone_size: .; cdr3_aa: CSVGAQGARYGYTF; cdr3_nt: TGCAGCGTAGGGGCCCAGGGGGCGCGGTATGGCTACACCTTC
d_call: .; v_call: TRBV5-1; cdr3_length: 14; j_call: TRBJ2-7; clone_size: .; cdr3_aa: CASSFGPATYEQYF; cdr3_nt: TGCGCCAGCAGCTTTGGTCCGGCCACCTACGAGCAGTACTTC
d_call: TRBD1; v_call: TRBV7-9; cdr3_length: 17; j_call: TRBJ2-2; clone_size: .; cdr3_aa: CASSSSHMGQAVGELFF; cdr3_nt: TGTGCCAGCAGCTCCTCCCATATGGGACAGGCGGTCGGGGAGCTGTTTTTT
d_call: TRBD2; v_call: TRBV11-2; cdr3_length: 15; j_call: TRBJ2-7; clone_size: .; cdr3_aa: CASSSRTSTSYEQYF; cdr3_nt: TGTGCCAGCAGCTCAAGGACTAGCACCTCCTACGAGCAGTACTTC
d_call: .; v_call: TRBV6-5; cdr3_length: 15; j_call: TRBJ2-7; clone_size: .; cdr3_aa: CASSYVPGVVGEQYF; cdr3_nt: TGTGCCAGCAGTTACGTGCCCGGGGTGGTGGGTGAGCAGTACTTC
d_call: .; v_call: TRBV29-1; cdr3_length: 13; j_call: TRBJ2-5; clone_size: .; cdr3_aa: CSATQGRQETQYF; cdr3_nt: TGCAGCGCCACCCAGGGTAGGCAAGAGACCCAGTACTTC
d_call: .; v_call: TRBV7-9; cdr3_length: 15; j_call: TRBJ1-3; clone_size: .; cdr3_aa: CASSYGQPRGNTIYF; cdr3_nt: TGTGCCAGCAGCTACGGACAACCTAGAGGAAACACCATATATTTT
d_call: .; v_call: TRBV6-5; cdr3_length: 13; j_call: TRBJ1-1; clone_size: .; cdr3_aa: CASTLTLNTEAFF; cdr3_nt: TGTGCCAGCACCCTGACCCTGAACACTGAAGCTTTCTTT
d_call: .; v_call: TRBV10-3; cdr3_length: 15; j_call: TRBJ2-5; clone_size: .; cdr3_aa: CAISEALGRGETQYF; cdr3_nt: TGTGCCATCAGTGAGGCACTAGGCCGCGGGGAGACCCAGTACTTC
d_call: TRBD1; v_call: TRBV27; cdr3_length: 13; j_call: TRBJ1-1; clone_size: .; cdr3_aa: CASSKLGDSEAFF; cdr3_nt: TGTGCCAGCAGCAAATTGGGGGACAGTGAAGCTTTCTTT
d_call: .; v_call: TRBV28; cdr3_length: 13; j_call: TRBJ2-1; clone_size: .; cdr3_aa: CASSTRLSNEQFF; cdr3_nt: TGTGCCAGCAGTACACGGCTGAGCAATGAGCAGTTCTTC
d_call: .; v_call: TRBV4-1; cdr3_length: 15; j_call: TRBJ2-3; clone_size: .; cdr3_aa: CASSQDGLYTDTQYF; cdr3_nt: TGCGCCAGCAGCCAAGACGGACTCTACACAGATACGCAGTATTTT
d_call: .; v_call: TRBV9; cdr3_length: 14; j_call: TRBJ1-1; clone_size: few; cdr3_aa: CASSVGREDTEAFF; cdr3_nt: TGTGCCAGCAGCGTAGGAAGAGAGGACACTGAAGCTTTCTTT
d_call: .; v_call: TRBV7-8; cdr3_length: 14; j_call: TRBJ1-5; clone_size: .; cdr3_aa: CASSASGTSQPQHF; cdr3_nt: TGTGCCAGCAGCGCCTCCGGGACAAGTCAGCCCCAGCATTTT
d_call: TRBD2; v_call: TRBV2; cdr3_length: 16; j_call: TRBJ2-1; clone_size: .; cdr3_aa: CASSGTSGRARNEQFF; cdr3_nt: TGTGCCAGCAGTGGGACTAGCGGGAGGGCCCGTAATGAGCAGTTCTTC
d_call: TRBD1; v_call: TRBV4-2; cdr3_length: 16; j_call: TRBJ2-7; clone_size: .; cdr3_aa: CASSQITGQGLDEQYF; cdr3_nt: TGTGCCAGCAGCCAAATCACGGGACAGGGACTCGACGAGCAGTACTTC
d_call: .; v_call: TRBV9; cdr3_length: 15; j_call: TRBJ2-7; clone_size: .; cdr3_aa: CASSVGGPINSEQYF; cdr3_nt: TGTGCCAGCAGCGTAGGGGGACCCATTAATAGCGAGCAGTACTTC
d_call: TRBD2; v_call: TRBV19; cdr3_length: 14; j_call: TRBJ2-7; clone_size: .; cdr3_aa: CASSIVGTSEEQYF; cdr3_nt: TGTGCCAGTAGTATCGTGGGGACTAGCGAGGAGCAGTACTTC